This T cell receptor (beta chain) was profiled in a study of CD8+CD57+ T cells in acquired aplastic anemia. V lost 5 bases, J lost 0 bases, and 11 bases lay in between. The CDR3 extends over 15 amino acids. The germline gives CDR1 LNHNV, CDR2 YYDKDF (reference sequence). TCR beta VDJ and CDR3 profiles were obtained from a genomic DNA template. TCRdb re-called the reads through MiXCR, storing one row per CDR3 protein. Counted here are 250,000 to 350,000 distinct CDR3 sequences, approximately 55% occurring once; the ten biggest clones make up under 8.5%. A single count supports this clonotype. The genes are TRBV15 and TRBJ2-1; TRBD2 is a possible D gene (6 bases). This TCR came from a human donor with severe aplastic anemia or a healthy control (not recorded which). The sequenced sample consisted of sorted CD4+, CD8+, or CD8+CD57+ T cells (not recorded which) from PBMCs. CDR3 sequence: CATSPRDISYNEQFF. The CDR3, as DNA: TGTGCCACCAGCCCGCGGGATATCTCCTACAATGAGCAGTTCTTC.